Listed below are T cell receptor beta chains from one sample, sequenced in a study of post-analysis software for immune sequencing data. TCRdb re-derived calls from the PCR reads in MiXCR, one entry per CDR3 protein. Of about 460,000 distinct CDR3 sequences listed, around 40% were seen once; the top ten hold around an eighth. The source material was blood. The receptors were sampled from a girl aged 10-17 years with multiple sclerosis. The CDR3 runs from the conserved cysteine through the conserved F or W. D genes are given only for firm matches. Size is stated for part of the rows, as once, few or many counts, or as a class when the clone is expanded.

D	size	J	V	CDR3	DNA
.	.	TRBJ2-3	TRBV28	CASRASGLDTQYF	TGTGCCAGCAGAGCATCAGGGTTAGATACGCAGTATTTT
TRBD2	.	TRBJ2-1	TRBV12-3/TRBV12-4	CASSFWTSGIDEQFF	TGTGCCAGCAGTTTCTGGACTAGCGGGATAGATGAGCAGTTCTTC
TRBD1	.	TRBJ2-1	TRBV5-1	CASSSGTGDFDEQFF	TGCGCCAGCAGCTCAGGGACAGGGGATTTCGATGAGCAGTTCTTC
.	.	TRBJ2-2	TRBV7-3	CASSSSGDGELFF	TGTGCCAGCAGCTCATCTGGGGACGGGGAGCTGTTTTTT
.	.	TRBJ2-7	TRBV12-3/TRBV12-4	CASSLWWEAGNEQYF	TGTGCCAGCAGTTTATGGTGGGAGGCTGGCAACGAGCAGTACTTC
.	once	TRBJ2-7	TRBV7-8	CAGSLAYYEQYF	TGTGCCGGCAGCTTAGCGTACTACGAGCAGTACTTC
.	few	TRBJ2-7	TRBV10-3	CAIYDGGFHLYEQYF	TGTGCCATCTACGATGGCGGCTTTCACTTGTACGAGCAGTACTTC
.	.	TRBJ2-1	TRBV27	CASSWHNEQFF	TGTGCCAGCAGTTGGCACAATGAGCAGTTCTTC
.	few	TRBJ1-2	TRBV6-5	CASRSGPLGYTF	TGTGCCAGCAGATCCGGGCCCCTGGGCTACACCTTC
TRBD1	.	TRBJ2-7	TRBV28	CASTGDYRGVQYF	TGTGCCAGCACTGGGGATTACAGGGGAGTGCAGTACTTC
.	few	TRBJ2-1	TRBV20-1	CSANQRNEQFF	TGCAGTGCAAATCAACGGAATGAGCAGTTCTTC
.	.	TRBJ1-5	TRBV28	CASRFRAGQPQHF	TGTGCCAGCAGGTTCAGGGCGGGTCAGCCCCAGCATTTT
TRBD2	few	TRBJ2-1	TRBV20-1	CSVSAGDSYNEQFF	TGCAGTGTTTCAGCGGGAGACTCCTACAATGAGCAGTTCTTC
.	.	TRBJ1-2	TRBV29-1	CSVDEKAGFQGYGYTF	TGCAGCGTTGACGAAAAGGCCGGGTTTCAGGGCTATGGCTACACCTTC
.	.	TRBJ2-1	TRBV5-1	CASRDSPYNEQFF	TGCGCCAGCAGGGATAGCCCCTACAATGAGCAGTTCTTC
.	.	TRBJ2-7	TRBV25-1	CASSASGAGYEQYF	TGTGCCAGCAGTGCAAGCGGAGCAGGGTACGAGCAGTACTTC
.	few	TRBJ2-4	TRBV2	CASSEARTVIAKNIQYF	TGTGCCAGCAGTGAAGCCCGGACAGTTATAGCCAAAAACATTCAGTACTTC
.	.	TRBJ2-7	TRBV27	CASKGRGSAYEQYF	TGTGCCAGCAAAGGAAGAGGATCCGCCTACGAGCAGTACTTC
TRBD2	.	TRBJ2-7	TRBV20-1	CSARSPGGTYEQYF	TGCAGTGCTAGAAGTCCGGGGGGGACCTACGAGCAGTACTTC
.	.	TRBJ2-1	TRBV20-1	CSAINPRAGTHNEQFF	TGCAGTGCTATAAACCCTAGGGCGGGAACCCACAATGAGCAGTTCTTC
.	.	TRBJ2-3	TRBV30	CAWSGGQSTTDTQYF	TGTGCCTGGAGCGGGGGACAAAGCACGACAGATACGCAGTATTTT
.	.	TRBJ2-1	TRBV20-1	CSARVLGGQRTYKEQFF	TGCAGTGCTAGAGTACTTGGGGGCCAGCGGACCTACAAGGAGCAGTTCTTC
TRBD1	.	TRBJ2-6	TRBV28	CASSYLTGVFGGANVLTF	TGTGCCAGCAGCTACCTTACAGGGGTATTTGGTGGGGCCAACGTCCTGACTTTC
.	few	TRBJ1-1	TRBV7-3	CASSFLGGYEAFF	TGTGCCAGCAGCTTCTTAGGCGGCTATGAAGCTTTCTTT
.	.	TRBJ2-7	TRBV6-5	CASSIGQGGVYEQYF	TGTGCCAGCAGCATCGGACAGGGAGGGGTCTACGAGCAGTACTTC
.	.	TRBJ2-3	TRBV6-5	CASSYLGLSTDTQYF	TGTGCCAGCAGTTATCTGGGGCTTAGCACAGATACGCAGTATTTT
.	.	TRBJ1-2	TRBV4-1	CASSQDERTDYGYTF	TGCGCCAGCAGCCAAGATGAGAGGACAGACTATGGCTACACCTTC
TRBD1	few	TRBJ2-4	TRBV28	CAIVSGQGWEQYF	TGTGCCATCGTCAGTGGACAGGGGTGGGAGCAGTACTTC
.	.	TRBJ1-5	TRBV3-1	CASSQWDQPQHF	TGTGCCAGCAGCCAATGGGATCAGCCCCAGCATTTT
.	.	TRBJ2-7	TRBV7-2	CASSLDWRPSSSYEQYF	TGTGCCAGCAGCTTAGACTGGCGGCCATCGAGCTCCTACGAGCAGTACTTC
.	.	TRBJ2-7	TRBV25-1	CASSENGLSYEQYF	TGTGCCAGCAGTGAAAACGGCCTCTCCTACGAGCAGTACTTC
TRBD2	few	TRBJ2-7	TRBV28	CASSSPGTSGDEQYF	TGTGCCAGCAGTTCGCCGGGGACTAGCGGAGATGAGCAGTACTTC
.	once	TRBJ2-7	TRBV5-1	CASTSDSLSYEQYF	TGCGCCAGCACCTCGGACAGCTTGAGTTACGAGCAGTACTTC
.	.	TRBJ1-1	TRBV5-1	CASSPVQGEAFF	TGCGCCAGCAGCCCGGTGCAGGGGGAAGCTTTCTTT
.	many	TRBJ2-1	TRBV10-3	CAISEDWNEQFF	TGTGCCATCAGTGAGGACTGGAATGAGCAGTTCTTC
.	.	TRBJ2-3	TRBV24-1	CATSQQASGDTQYF	TGTGCCACCAGTCAACAGGCGAGTGGAGATACGCAGTATTTT
TRBD2	.	TRBJ2-5	TRBV9	CASSVVWTSGEQYF	TGTGCCAGCAGCGTAGTGTGGACTAGCGGTGAGCAGTACTTC